The clone carrying this T cell receptor (beta chain) has ten or more counts. What it binds is not known. The entry originates in a study of human T cells and chemical hapten exposure. Study in general: On the upper back, patch tests were applied with 0.01% DPC and read at 6 days. Broader study findings: Large CDR3 similarity clusters arose significantly more often from expanded TCRs than from controls. Since the donors had alopecia, their immune response may not be the same as that of healthy people.

Time point: patch test 1, 2 weeks after DPC sensitization. Treatment noted: therapeutic diphenylcyclopropenone sensitization with weekly scalp DPC. What the library attached to individual cDNA molecules were unique molecular identifiers. TCRdb re-called the RACE reads through MiXCR, storing one row per CDR3 protein. The sample includes around 120,000 distinct CDR3 sequences, around 13% seen only once; the top ten take around 0.99%. V lost 10 bases and J lost 7, with 19 bases in between. The CDR3 sequence is 13 residues long. Germline CDR1 is MNHEY and CDR2 is SVGEGT. Material: whole blood, obtained in connection with sensitization to the hapten diphenylcyclopropenone (DPC). This clonotype was obtained from a man aged 18 to 30 with alopecia areata. Some clones in this sample may be carry-over from other donors' samples. The chain links TRBV6-2 or TRBV6-3 to TRBJ2-5, with D perhaps matching TRBD1 or TRBD2 (5 bases each). The CDR3 loop reads CATLRGPEGTQYF. The CDR3, as DNA: TGTGCCACTCTACGGGGCCCCGAAGGGACCCAGTACTTC.